The 22 T cell receptor beta chains in this list originate from one sample, sequenced in a study of T-cell reconstitution after alpha-beta-depleted transplantation in children (dated by TCRdb to 2016 to 2017). The library was produced with PCR. The listed sequencing device is Illumina HiSeq 2500. Molecular barcoding was employed in the preparation of TCR libraries, with unique molecular identifiers being used to normalize TCRbeta repertoire quantification. TCRdb took the public reads, trimmed them with fastp at Q25, ran MiXCR for clone calling and kept in-frame beta chains. Each entry is one CDR3 protein sequence, shown with its most common DNA and genes. Present in this sample are about 420,000 distinct CDR3 sequences, roughly 16% of which were seen just once. The biggest ten clones account for 25% to 30% of the sample. The sample's treatment or condition label, decoded: allogeneic hematopoietic cell transplantation with graft depleted of TCRalphabeta T cells and CD19 B cells.

Sequences were derived from PBMCs, mostly from graft donor cells, sampled 360 days after TCRalphabeta/CD19-depleted stem cell transplant. The receptors were gathered from a boy under two years old who had a stem cell transplant for Wiskott-Aldrich syndrome, so the T cells may come from the graft donor.

In this sample, this clonotype turned up many times. V usage is TRBV5-1 and J usage is TRBJ2-6; D uncertain. CDR1 is SGHRS and CDR2 is YFSETQ in the germline V gene. Trimming stripped 2 bases from V and 0 bases from J, with 6 bases between. This CDR3 has 15 amino acids. The CDR3, as DNA: TGCGCCAGCAGCTTCGGTGGCTCTGGGGCCAACGTCCTGACTTTC. This translates into CASSFGGSGANVLTF.

V is TRBV27 and J is TRBJ2-7, with 8 bases matching TRBD2. This CDR3 is 15 amino acids long. Trimming took 6 bases from V and 2 from J; bases not matched to a gene: 9. The V gene's germline CDR1 is MNHEY and CDR2 SMNVEV (reference sequence). CDR3 DNA sequence: TGTGCCAGCAGGATTAGCGGGATTGCCCCCTACGAGCAGTACTTC. Its protein product is CASRISGIAPYEQYF.

Only a few counts were recorded for this clonotype. This sequence joins TRBV25-1 and TRBJ2-2; D gene uncertain. V lost 5 bases and J lost 8, with 12 bases in between. The CDR3 length is 13 residues. Germline CDR1 and CDR2: MGHDK and SYGVNS. CDR3 sequence (DNA): TGTGCCAGCAGTTCTCCTACCTCGGGGGAGCTGTTTTTT. This sequence encodes CASSSPTSGELFF.

This clonotype was seen only a few times. This chain connects TRBV20-1 to TRBJ2-1; TRBD2 aligns across 15 bases. The CDR3 loop spans 19 amino acids. Germline-derived CDR1 and CDR2 are DFQATT and SNEGSKA (reference sequence). V gave up 3 bases and J gave up 1 base; unmatched junction bases: 10. CDR3 region: CSARRPGLAGGRSYNEQFF. The DNA of the CDR3 is TGCAGTGCTAGGCGCCCGGGACTAGCGGGAGGTCGATCCTACAATGAGCAGTTCTTC.

This clonotype was found many times. The chain couples TRBV7-9 to TRBJ2-3; TRBD1 agrees at 7 bases. The CDR3 has 14 amino acids. V gave up 4 bases and J gave up 2 bases; unmatched junction bases: 3. Per the germline V gene, CDR1 is SEHNR and CDR2 is FQNEAQ (reference sequence). The CDR3 sequence: CASSWDSITDTQYF. CDR3 nucleotide sequence: TGTGCCAGCAGCTGGGACAGTATCACAGATACGCAGTATTTT.

This clonotype was detected a few times. The chain uses TRBV4-1 and TRBJ2-5; 9 bases align to TRBD2. The CDR3 has 17 amino acids. Germline V gene data show CDR1 as MGHRA and CDR2 as YSYEKL. With 1 base clipped from V and 5 bases from J, the junction kept 11 bases outside the gene matches. In DNA form, the CDR3 reads TGCGCCAGCAGCCAAGTTAGCGGGGGAACTGGGGGGGAGACCCAGTACTTC. This sequence encodes CASSQVSGGTGGETQYF.

This clonotype was found a few times. The chain carries TRBV4-2 and TRBJ2-7; TRBD1 agrees at 12 bases. Per the germline V gene, CDR1 is LGHNA and CDR2 is YNFKEQ. The CDR3 is made up of 16 amino acids. J gave up 7 bases and V 1 base, and 8 bases lay outside the gene matches. CDR3 DNA sequence: TGTGCCAGCAGCCAAGTCTCGGGACAGGGGGCTAGGGAGCAGTACTTC. Translation gives CASSQVSGQGAREQYF.

A few counts support this clonotype. The chain links TRBV24-1 to TRBJ2-5; 8 nucleotides match TRBD1. This CDR3 comprises 14 residues. Germline assignment: CDR1 KGHDR and CDR2 SFDVKD. V lost 3 bases, J lost 5 bases, and 4 bases stayed unmatched. In DNA form, the CDR3 reads TGTGCCACCAGTGATGGCAGGGGGCCGGAGACCCAGTACTTC. Translated, it gives CATSDGRGPETQYF.

The chain is built from TRBV4-1 and TRBJ2-7; D gene uncertain. Germline-derived CDR1 and CDR2 are MGHRA and YSYEKL. V gave up 1 base and J gave up 7 bases, with 14 bases separating them. The CDR3 spans 14 residues. The CDR3: CASSQGTAAREQYF. Here the CDR3 DNA reads TGCGCCAGCAGCCAAGGTACTGCGGCGAGGGAGCAGTACTTC.

The CDR3, as DNA: TGTGCCAGCAAAGGGCCGGGACAGAAAGATCAGCCCCAGCATTTT. Encoded protein: CASKGPGQKDQPQHF. The V and J genes are TRBV9 and TRBJ1-5; 7 nucleotides line up with TRBD1. Losses at the gene ends were 6 bases for V and 5 bases for J; bases not matched to a gene: 11. The CDR3 is made up of 15 amino acids. Germline V gives CDR1 SGDLS, CDR2 YYNGEE.

V is TRBV5-1 and J is TRBJ2-1; 13 bases are a match to TRBD2. The V gene's germline CDR1 is SGHRS and CDR2 YFSETQ. The CDR3 runs 18 residues. V was pared by 3 bases and J by 3 bases, with 9 bases of the junction left unmatched. As DNA, the CDR3 is TGCGCCAGCAGCTCCCGCCGGACTAGCGGGGGTCTCTACAATGAGCAGTTCTTC. Its protein is CASSSRRTSGGLYNEQFF. Variable domain in full (rest from reference TRBV5-1 and TRBJ2-1): KAGVTQTPRYLIKTRGQQVTLSCSPISGHRSVSWYQQTPGQGLQFLFEYFSETQRNKGNFPGRFSGRQFSNSRSEMNVSTLELGDSALYLCASSSRRTSGGLYNEQFFGPGTRLTVL.

This clonotype was counted between two and nine times. This CDR3 reads CASSPLPRNEQFF. The DNA for the CDR3 is TGTGCCAGCTCACCACTTCCGCGGAATGAGCAGTTCTTC. The genes are TRBV18 and TRBJ2-1; D unclear. Trimming left V 1 base short and J 7 bases short, with 8 bases between. CDR1 is KGHSH and CDR2 is LQKENI in the germline V gene. The length of the CDR3 is 13 residues. Variable domain in full (rest from reference TRBV18 and TRBJ2-1): NAGVMQNPRHLVRRRGQEARLRCSPMKGHSHVYWYRQLPEEGLKFMVYLQKENIIDESGMPKERFSAEFPKEGPSILRIQQVVRGDSAAYFCASSPLPRNEQFFGPGTRLTVL.

The chain is built from TRBV6-1 and TRBJ2-2; D not resolved. The ends were cut back, 4 bases at V and 4 bases at J, with 16 bases in the middle. In germline, CDR1 is MNHNS, CDR2 SASEGT. The CDR3 runs 16 residues. As DNA, the CDR3 is TGTGCCAGCAGTGCGGTGGTCTGGCGAGTCACCGGGGAGCTGTTTTTT. Its protein is CASSAVVWRVTGELFF.

The chain links TRBV5-1 to TRBJ1-2; D gene ambiguous. V was shortened by 4 bases and J by 3 bases, with 13 bases between the two germline ends. CDR1 is SGHRS and CDR2 is YFSETQ in the germline V gene. The CDR3 length is 14 residues. The CDR3 loop reads CASSPGPVDYGYTF. CDR3 nucleotide sequence: TGCGCCAGCAGCCCGGGCCCCGTTGACTATGGCTACACCTTC. Combining the CDR3 with reference TRBV5-1 and TRBJ1-2 gives the whole variable domain KAGVTQTPRYLIKTRGQQVTLSCSPISGHRSVSWYQQTPGQGLQFLFEYFSETQRNKGNFPGRFSGRQFSNSRSEMNVSTLELGDSALYLCASSPGPVDYGYTFGSGTRLTVV.

The chain's CDR3 is CASSILAGEVRETQYF. The CDR3 DNA sequence: TGTGCCAGCAGTATTCTAGCGGGGGAAGTTCGAGAGACCCAGTACTTC. V and J are TRBV28 and TRBJ2-5; 10 nucleotides match TRBD2. V shed 5 bases, J shed 4 bases, and the junction held 10 bases outside the gene matches. The CDR3 has 16 residues. Germline loops: CDR1 MDHEN, CDR2 SYDVKM.

The chain links TRBV10-3 to TRBJ2-1; 11 bases match TRBD2. The V segment lost 0 bases and the J segment 4 bases; nucleotides outside the gene matches: 5. In germline, CDR1 is ENHRY, CDR2 SYGVKD. This CDR3 region has 17 residues. CDR3 amino acids: CAISESGTSGWYNEQFF. In nucleotides, the CDR3 is TGTGCCATCAGTGAGTCGGGGACTAGCGGTTGGTACAATGAGCAGTTCTTC.

This clonotype was seen a handful of times. The gene calls are TRBV20-1 and TRBJ2-5, with D perhaps matching TRBD1 (6 bases). The length of the CDR3 is 12 residues. Germline CDR1 reads DFQATT; CDR2 reads SNEGSKA (reference sequence). V was cut by 2 bases and J by 7 bases, with 11 bases left in between. In DNA, the CDR3 is TGCAGTGCTAGAACAGGGATAGGGACCCAGTACTTC. This codes for CSARTGIGTQYF.

The chain uses TRBV12-3 or TRBV12-4 and TRBJ1-5, with a tentative D call TRBD1 (5 bases). V lost 7 bases and J 5 bases, leaving 15 bases between the germline ends. CDR3 length: 14 amino acids. The chain's CDR3 is CASTFGDRDQPQHF. The DNA for the CDR3 is TGTGCCAGCACCTTCGGGGACCGAGATCAGCCCCAGCATTTT.

This clonotype has at least ten counts. This sequence joins TRBV12-3 or TRBV12-4 and TRBJ1-1; a weak D match, TRBD1 (6 bases). Trimming cost V 6 bases and J 0 bases, with 14 bases left between them. The CDR3 loop spans 15 amino acids. CDR3 protein: CASSHRRDMNTEAFF. CDR3 nucleotides: TGTGCCAGCAGCCACCGTAGGGACATGAACACTGAAGCTTTCTTT.

The chain employs TRBV7-9 and TRBJ2-7, with a possible D match to TRBD2 (5 bases). Germline V gene lookup returns CDR1 SEHNR and CDR2 FQNEAQ (reference sequence). Between the trimmed V and J ends, which lost 5 bases and 3 bases, there was a span of 20 bases. The CDR3 runs to 16 residues. CDR3 DNA sequence: TGTGCCAGCAGCCTAACCCCCCCCAGCGGTTACTACGAGCAGTACTTC. Translated: CASSLTPPSGYYEQYF.

The chain joins TRBV7-6 to TRBJ2-3; 7 bases are a match to TRBD1. The CDR3 extends over 17 amino acids. Germline values: CDR1 SGHVS, CDR2 FNYEAQ. The J segment lost 3 bases and the V segment lost 5 bases, leaving 14 bases of the junction unmatched. CDR3 in amino acids: CASSLLSRGQITDTQYF. The CDR3 DNA reads TGTGCCAGCAGCCTACTATCAAGGGGGCAAATAACAGATACGCAGTATTTT.

This chain connects TRBV6-2 or TRBV6-3 to TRBJ2-4; TRBD1 agrees at 9 bases. The CDR3 runs to 14 residues. V lost 7 bases to trimming and J lost 7 bases; unmatched junction nucleotides: 8. Germline V CDR1 and CDR2: MNHEY, SVGEGT. In DNA, the CDR3 is TGTGCCAGCACCCTACAGGGGGCGCGTAACATTCAGTACTTC. This gives the protein CASTLQGARNIQYF.